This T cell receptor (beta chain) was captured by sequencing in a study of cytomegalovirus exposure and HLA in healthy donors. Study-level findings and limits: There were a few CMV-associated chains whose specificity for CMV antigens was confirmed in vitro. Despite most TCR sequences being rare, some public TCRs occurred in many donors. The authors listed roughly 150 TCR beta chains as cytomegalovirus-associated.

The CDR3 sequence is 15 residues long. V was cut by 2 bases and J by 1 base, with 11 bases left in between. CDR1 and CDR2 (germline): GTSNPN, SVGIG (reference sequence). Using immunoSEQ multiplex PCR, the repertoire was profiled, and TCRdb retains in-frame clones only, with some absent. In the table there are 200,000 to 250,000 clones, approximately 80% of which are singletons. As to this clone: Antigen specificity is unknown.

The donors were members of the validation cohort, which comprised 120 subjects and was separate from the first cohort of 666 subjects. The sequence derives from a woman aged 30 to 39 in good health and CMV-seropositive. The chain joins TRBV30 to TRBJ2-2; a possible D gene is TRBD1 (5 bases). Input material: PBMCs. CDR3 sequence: CAWSTPTENTGELFF. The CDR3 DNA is TGTGCCTGGAGTACCCCGACAGAGAACACCGGGGAGCTGTTTTTT.